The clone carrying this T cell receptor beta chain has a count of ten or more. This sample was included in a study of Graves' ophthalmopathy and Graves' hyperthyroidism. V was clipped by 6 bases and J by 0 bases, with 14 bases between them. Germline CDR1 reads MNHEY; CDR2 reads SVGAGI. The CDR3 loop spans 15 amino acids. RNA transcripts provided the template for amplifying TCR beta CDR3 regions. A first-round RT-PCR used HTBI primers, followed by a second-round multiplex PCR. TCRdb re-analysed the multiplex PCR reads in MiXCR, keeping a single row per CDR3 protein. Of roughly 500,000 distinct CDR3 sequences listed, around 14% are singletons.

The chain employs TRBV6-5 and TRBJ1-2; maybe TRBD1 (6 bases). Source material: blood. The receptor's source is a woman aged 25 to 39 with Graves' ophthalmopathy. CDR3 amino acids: CASRQGLPPNYGYTF. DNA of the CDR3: TGTGCCAGCAGGCAGGGGCTCCCGCCTAACTATGGCTACACCTTC.